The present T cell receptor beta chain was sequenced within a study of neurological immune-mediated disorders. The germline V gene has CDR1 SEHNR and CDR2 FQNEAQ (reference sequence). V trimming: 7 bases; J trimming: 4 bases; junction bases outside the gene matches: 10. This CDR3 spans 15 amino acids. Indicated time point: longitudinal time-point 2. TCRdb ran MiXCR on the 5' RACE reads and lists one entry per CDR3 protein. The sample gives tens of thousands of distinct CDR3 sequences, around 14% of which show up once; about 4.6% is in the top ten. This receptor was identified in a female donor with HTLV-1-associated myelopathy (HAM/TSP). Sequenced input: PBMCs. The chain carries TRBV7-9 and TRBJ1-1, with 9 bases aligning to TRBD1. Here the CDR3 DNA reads TGTGCCAGCACCGCACCAGGACAGGGGAGCACTGAAGCTTTCTTT. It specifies CASTAPGQGSTEAFF.